The 8 T cell receptor beta chains presented below share a single source sample, sequenced in a study of CD8+ T cells in alopecia areata. Following extraction, RNA underwent reverse transcription to cDNA, which served as the sequencing template. Produced via immunoSEQ multiplex PCR; TCRdb's table is partial and in-frame only. The data show 95,000 to 150,000 clones, with 45% to 50% seen just once and about 10% held by the top ten. Sequencing used NKG2D-low CD8+ T cells sorted from blood. The receptors shown here come from a human donor with alopecia areata.

This clone was picked up a small number of times. The chain combines TRBV29-1 with TRBJ2-7; D possibly corresponds to TRBD1 (6 bases). The V gene lost 4 bases and the J gene lost 5 bases, with 15 bases spanning the gap. Germline CDR1 SQVTM, CDR2 ANQGSEA. The CDR3 is 13 residues long. The CDR3 loop is CSVGSSRGHEQYF. For the CDR3, the DNA is TGCAGCGTTGGTTCCTCCAGGGGCCACGAGCAGTACTTC.

This clone was seen more than once but under ten times. The rearrangement joins TRBV30 to TRBJ2-3; 7 positions match TRBD1. The CDR3 loop spans 13 amino acids. The V gene's germline CDR1 is GTSNPN and CDR2 SVGIG (reference sequence). The junction had 4 bases not matched to a gene; V was cut back by 2 bases and J by 5 bases. Here the CDR3 DNA reads TGTGCCTGGAGTTCGGCAGGGGGAGATACGCAGTATTTT. It specifies CAWSSAGGDTQYF.

The CDR3 nucleotides read TGTGCCAGCAGTTTAGGCTCCTACAATGAGCAGTTCTTC. Translated, it gives CASSLGSYNEQFF. V gene TRBV27 combines with J gene TRBJ2-1; D gene uncertain. CDR3 length: 13 residues. V lost 2 bases to trimming and J lost 0 bases, with 2 bases between them. Per the germline V gene, CDR1 is MNHEY and CDR2 is SMNVEV (reference sequence).

This clone was found a few times. This chain connects TRBV21-1 to TRBJ2-7; no check of the table's D call, TRBD2, against the DNA was made. TRBV21-1 corresponds to a pseudogene. This CDR3 has 15 amino acids. The CDR3: CASSFLREHSYEQYF. CDR3 DNA: TGTGCCAGCAGCTTCTTGCGGGAACACTCCTACGAGCAGTACTTC.

The table lists this clone with a few counts. The rearrangement uses TRBV30 and TRBJ2-3; 9 nucleotides agree with TRBD1. J gave up 5 bases and V 2 bases, and 8 bases lay outside the gene matches. This CDR3 has 15 residues. Germline CDR1 reads GTSNPN; CDR2 reads SVGIG (reference sequence). The CDR3 nucleotides read TGTGCCTGGAGTCTCCGGGACAGGGATGTAGATACGCAGTATTTT. As protein: CAWSLRDRDVDTQYF.

This clone showed up just a few times. CDR3 DNA: TGCAGCGTCCTGACAGGGTACGACACTGAAGCTTTCTTT. This gives the protein CSVLTGYDTEAFF. The rearrangement uses TRBV29-1 and TRBJ1-1; 7 bases align to TRBD1. The germline CDR1 and CDR2 sequences are SQVTM and ANQGSEA. The CDR3 runs 13 residues. Trimming removed 6 bases from V and 3 bases from J; junction bases left unmatched: 7.

The chain links TRBV9 to TRBJ1-2; D not resolved. The CDR3 contains 14 residues. The germline gives CDR1 SGDLS, CDR2 YYNGEE. The V and J ends lost 3 bases and 5 bases respectively, with 14 bases between them. The CDR3 spells CASSGDNYRYGYTF. The CDR3 DNA reads TGTGCCAGCAGCGGGGATAATTATCGTTATGGCTACACCTTC.

The chain uses TRBV4-1 and TRBJ2-2, with unresolved D. This CDR3 is 13 amino acids long. In germline, CDR1 is MGHRA, CDR2 YSYEKL. V was cut by 0 bases and J by 7 bases, with 6 bases left in between. The CDR3 region has the DNA TGCGCCAGCAGCCAAGAGATGGTCGGGGAGCTGTTTTTT. As protein: CASSQEMVGELFF.